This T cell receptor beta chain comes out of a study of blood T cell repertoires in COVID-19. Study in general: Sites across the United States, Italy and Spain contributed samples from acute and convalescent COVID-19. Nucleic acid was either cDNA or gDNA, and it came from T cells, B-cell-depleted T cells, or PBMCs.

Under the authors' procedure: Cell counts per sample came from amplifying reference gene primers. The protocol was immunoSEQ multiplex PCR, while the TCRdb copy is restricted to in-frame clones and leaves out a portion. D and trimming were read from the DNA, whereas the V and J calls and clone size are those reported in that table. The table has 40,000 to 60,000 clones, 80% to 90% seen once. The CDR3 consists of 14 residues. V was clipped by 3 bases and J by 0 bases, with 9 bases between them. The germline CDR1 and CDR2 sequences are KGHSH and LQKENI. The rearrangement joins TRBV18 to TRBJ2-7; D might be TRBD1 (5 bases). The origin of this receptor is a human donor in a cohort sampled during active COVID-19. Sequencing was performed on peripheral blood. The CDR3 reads CASSPQGSSYEQYF. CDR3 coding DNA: TGTGCCAGCTCACCTCAGGGTAGCTCCTACGAGCAGTACTTC.